Here is one T cell receptor (beta chain) with its context. TCR beta sequencing was performed on blood CD8+ and CD4+ T cells. FACS enriched CD8+ TEMRA cells, while bulk CD8+ and CD4+ were negatively isolated. The data originate from a study of CD8 T cells in Susac syndrome. Random hexamers were used to reverse transcribe about 0.5 to 1 ug of RNA. Amplification of TCR beta CDR3 used immunoSEQ multiplex PCR across 54 Vbeta and 13 Jbeta. TCRdb redid the calling of the immunoSEQ multiplex PCR reads with MiXCR, one entry per CDR3 protein. The data contain around 130,000 distinct CDR3 sequences, more than 75% of them singletons. This clonotype was sampled from a human donor with multiple sclerosis. Sequencing used CD8+ T cells from PBMCs.

CDR3 coding DNA: TGTGCCAGCAGCCAACCCAGAACATCCTACGAGCAGTACTTC. It specifies CASSQPRTSYEQYF. This sequence joins TRBV14 and TRBJ2-7; D remains ambiguous. CDR3 size: 14 residues. Trimming took off 2 bases at V and 1 base at J, with 9 bases between the two ends. Germline CDR1 reads SGHDN; CDR2 reads FVKESK.